This TCR beta chain derives from a study of CD4 T cells in relation to SARS-CoV-2 and coronaviruses (dated by TCRdb to the early 2020s). Regarding the research as a whole: Using patient-derived lymphoblastoid cell lines, the shared crossreactive spike epitopes were mapped to their HLA restriction. Expansion assays from other donors in the study were sequenced with a different, Illumina-based TCR-beta assay. Samples from a few pre-COVID donors and the naive versus memory experiments were sequenced with the Adaptive Biotechnologies TCR-sequencing kit; other data were Illumina-based. The study assessed, at the TCR clonotype level, memory CD4+ T cell crossreactivity between SARS-CoV-2 and common cold coronavirus spike proteins.

DNA from uncultured naive and memory CD4+ T cells underwent immunoSEQ TCR-beta sequencing at deep resolution. Per the authors' processing: During preprocessing, nonproductive sequences were removed, as were CDR3s that did not start with C, did not end with F or W, or were shorter than 7 amino acids. Cultured and uncultured naive and memory CD4+ repertoires were searched for previously identified spike- and CEF-reactive CDR3s. CDR3 homology was quantified as pairwise Levenshtein distance, calculated with the stringdist R package after three terminal residues were trimmed from each end. TCRdb took over this immuneACCESS table, retaining in-frame rearrangements with V and J assigned. Such tables are incomplete; in checked studies, under half of the missing clones stem from an unresolved V gene, and the remainder is unexplained. V and J calls and clone size are copied from that table; D and trimming were computed from the DNA. This sample lists some 70,000 clones; approximately 93% were detected once. 0.2% to 0.25% of the sample is held by the ten biggest clonotypes.

Points on this clone: Its binding antigen is unknown. No quality values exist for individual bases; no much larger clone is one base distant.

General study outcomes and caveats: Crossreactive clones showed significantly weaker SARS-CoV-2-driven expansion than monoreactive clones, consistent with antigenic imprinting. Naive versus memory sequencing indicated the assay detects memory recall responses rather than primary responses primed during culture. Pre-pandemic and post-infection samples were not both contributed by any donor, so tracing of the source of pre-existing responses was limited. The study was limited by small numbers of patients and tested TCRs. Crossreactivity analysis centred on spike protein, so crossreactivity against other viral proteins was not assessed. Approximately 61% of donors had memory CD4+ clonotypes that crossrecognized SARS-CoV-2 and at least one common cold coronavirus spike.

The CDR3 holds 14 amino acids from the cysteine to the phenylalanine. Only the CDR3 DNA stays, 42 bases, in frame from base 1. Cut back by 2 bases and 8 bases, the V and J ends lie 15 bases apart. Based on the germline V gene, the CDR1 and CDR2 sequences are MDHEN and SYDVKM. CD4+ T cells from unexposed donors were collected before the COVID-19 pandemic (2011-2018). To separate naive from memory CD4+ T cells, cryopreserved PBMCs first underwent CD4 enrichment and then EasySep naive CD4+ T cell enrichment. Leukapheresis product for the unexposed donors was purchased commercially. PBMCs were isolated from leukapheresis product or whole blood by Ficoll-Paque PLUS gradient centrifugation. PBMCs were either cryopreserved at -140°C or used fresh in the expansion assay. The QIAamp Micro DNA Kit was used to extract genomic DNA from the CD4+ T cells.

The sequence links TRBV28 to TRBJ1-1; the D segment could be TRBD1, given 6 matching bases. The source of this sequence is a human donor in good health. The sequenced sample was naive CD4+ T cells from PBMCs. Explained via the paper, the cell subset or site label denotes: naive CD4+ T cells isolated by negative enrichment. The CDR3 protein: CASSLGVWTAEAFF. The nucleotide sequence reads TGTGCCAGCAGTTTAGGGGTTTGGACAGCAGAAGCTTTCTTT.